This is a list of T cell receptor beta chains from one sample in a study of blood T cell repertoires in COVID-19. Method: immunoSEQ multiplex PCR; TCRdb's copy keeps in-frame clones and lacks some. The sample shows some 190,000 clones, around nine tenths of them seen only once. The sequencing input was peripheral blood. The receptors derive from a man aged 30 to 45 with acute or convalescent COVID-19. Both conserved end residues are part of each CDR3. Fields, in order: D gene, V gene, clone size, J gene, CDR3 DNA, CDR3 protein. The D gene is left open where the match is weak. The listing skips clone size in some rows; elsewhere it reads once, few, many or a size class.

-	TRBV9	-	TRBJ1-3	TGTGCCAGCAGCGCAGAGGGTGGGGGAAACACCATATATTTT	CASSAEGGGNTIYF
-	TRBV3-1/TRBV3-2	few	TRBJ2-6	TGTGCCAGCAGCCAAGAGAGGGCCGGGGCCAACGTCCTGACTTTC	CASSQERAGANVLTF
-	TRBV6-1	few	TRBJ1-1	TGTGCCAGCAGTGACCCCGAGACAGAGAACACTGAAGCTTTCTTT	CASSDPETENTEAFF
TRBD1	TRBV5-1	-	TRBJ1-4	TGCGCCAGCAGCTTGGGACAGGGGGCATTATCGGGTGAAAAACTGTTTTTT	CASSLGQGALSGEKLFF
TRBD1	TRBV19	-	TRBJ1-1	TGTGCCAGTAGGCCGGACAGGCTCGCTGAAGCTTTCTTT	CASRPDRLAEAFF
TRBD2	TRBV3-1/TRBV3-2	-	TRBJ2-7	TGTGCCAGCGGTCGGGGTCGGGGGGACGAGCAGTACTTC	CASGRGRGDEQYF
-	TRBV27	once	TRBJ2-3	TGTGCCAGCAGGATCGGGGAGGACAAGGCAGATACGCAGTATTTT	CASRIGEDKADTQYF
TRBD1	TRBV7-2	-	TRBJ2-3	TGTGCCAGCAGCAAAAACCAGGGGGCAGATACGCAGTATTTT	CASSKNQGADTQYF
TRBD1	TRBV11-2	-	TRBJ1-5	TGTGCCAGCAGCCCCAACGGACAGGGGGAGTATCAGCCCCAGCATTTT	CASSPNGQGEYQPQHF
-	TRBV12-2	-	TRBJ1-4	TGTGCAAGTCGCTTAGCTTACCTTGACGACAGGGGGCGCGAAGGTAATGAAAAACTGTTTTTT	CASRLAYLDDRGREGNEKLFF
-	TRBV6-5	-	TRBJ2-3	TGTGCCAGCAGAGGCCTCAAGGGGGGCACAGATACGCAGTATTTT	CASRGLKGGTDTQYF
-	TRBV21-1	-	TRBJ2-2	TGTGCCAGCACCCTACCGCTAGCGGGGGGTATGAGGCAAAACACCGGGGAGCTGTTTTTT	CASTLPLAGGMRQNTGELFF
-	TRBV10-3	-	TRBJ2-7	TGTGCCATCAGTGAGTCGATGGCTAGTGTATACGAGCAGTACTTC	CAISESMASVYEQYF